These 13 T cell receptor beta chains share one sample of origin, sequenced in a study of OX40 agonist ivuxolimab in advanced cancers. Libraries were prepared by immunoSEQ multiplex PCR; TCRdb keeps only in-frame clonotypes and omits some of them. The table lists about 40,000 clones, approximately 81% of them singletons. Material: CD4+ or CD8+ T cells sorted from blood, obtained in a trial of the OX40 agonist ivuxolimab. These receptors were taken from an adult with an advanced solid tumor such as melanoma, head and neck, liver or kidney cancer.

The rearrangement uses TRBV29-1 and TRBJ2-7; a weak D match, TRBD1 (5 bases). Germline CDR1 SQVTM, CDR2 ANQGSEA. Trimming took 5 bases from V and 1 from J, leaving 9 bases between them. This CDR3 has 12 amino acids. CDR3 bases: TGCAGCGTTATCGACAGTTCCTACGAGCAGTACTTC. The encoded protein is CSVIDSSYEQYF.

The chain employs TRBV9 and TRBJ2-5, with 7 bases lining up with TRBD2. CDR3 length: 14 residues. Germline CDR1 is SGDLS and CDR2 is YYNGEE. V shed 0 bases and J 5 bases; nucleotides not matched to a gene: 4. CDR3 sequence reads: CASSVGDYDETQYF. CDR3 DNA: TGTGCCAGCAGCGTAGGGGACTATGATGAGACCCAGTACTTC.

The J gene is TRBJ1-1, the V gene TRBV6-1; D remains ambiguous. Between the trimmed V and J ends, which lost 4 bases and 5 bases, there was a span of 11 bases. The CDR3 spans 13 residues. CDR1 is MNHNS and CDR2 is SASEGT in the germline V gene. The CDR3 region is CASSGPFGTEAFF. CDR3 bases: TGTGCCAGCAGTGGGCCCTTTGGGACTGAAGCTTTCTTT.

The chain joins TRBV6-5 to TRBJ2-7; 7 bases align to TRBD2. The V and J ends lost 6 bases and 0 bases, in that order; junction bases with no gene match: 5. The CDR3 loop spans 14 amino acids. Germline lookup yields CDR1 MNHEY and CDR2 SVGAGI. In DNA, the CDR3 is TGTGCCAGCAGGATACGGGACTACTCCTACGAGCAGTACTTC. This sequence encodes CASRIRDYSYEQYF.

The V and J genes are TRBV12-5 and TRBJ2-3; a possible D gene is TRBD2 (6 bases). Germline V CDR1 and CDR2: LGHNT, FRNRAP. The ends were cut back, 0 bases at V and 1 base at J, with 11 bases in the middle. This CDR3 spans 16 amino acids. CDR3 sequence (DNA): TGTGCTAGTGGTTTGGTGGGAAGGAGGGGCACAGATACGCAGTATTTT. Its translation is CASGLVGRRGTDTQYF.

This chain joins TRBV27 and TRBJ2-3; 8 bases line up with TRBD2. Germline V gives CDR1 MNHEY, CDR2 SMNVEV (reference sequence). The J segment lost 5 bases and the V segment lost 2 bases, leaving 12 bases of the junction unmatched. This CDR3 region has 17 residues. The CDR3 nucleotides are TGTGCCAGCAGTTTACTTTACGTGGCGGGAGGAATAGATACGCAGTATTTT. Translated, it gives CASSLLYVAGGIDTQYF.

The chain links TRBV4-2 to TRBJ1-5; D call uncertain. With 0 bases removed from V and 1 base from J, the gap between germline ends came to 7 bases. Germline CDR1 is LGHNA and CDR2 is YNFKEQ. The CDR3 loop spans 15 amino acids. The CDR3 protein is CASSQEEGSNQPQHF. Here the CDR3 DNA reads TGTGCCAGCAGCCAAGAGGAGGGAAGCAATCAGCCCCAGCATTTT.

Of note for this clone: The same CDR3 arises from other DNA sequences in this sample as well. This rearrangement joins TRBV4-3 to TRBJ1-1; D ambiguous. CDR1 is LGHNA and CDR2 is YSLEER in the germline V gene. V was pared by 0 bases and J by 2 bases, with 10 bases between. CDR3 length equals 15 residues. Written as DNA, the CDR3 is TGCGCCAGCAGCCAAGATCCGGCAGGAAACACTGAAGCTTTCTTT. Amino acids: CASSQDPAGNTEAFF.

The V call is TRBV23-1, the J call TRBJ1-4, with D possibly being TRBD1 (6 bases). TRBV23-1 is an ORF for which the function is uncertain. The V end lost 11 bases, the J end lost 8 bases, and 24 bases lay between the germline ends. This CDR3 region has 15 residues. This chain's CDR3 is CAPIGTRVNSEKLFF. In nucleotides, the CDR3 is TGCGCCCCAATCGGGACACGAGTGAATTCGGAAAAACTGTTTTTT.

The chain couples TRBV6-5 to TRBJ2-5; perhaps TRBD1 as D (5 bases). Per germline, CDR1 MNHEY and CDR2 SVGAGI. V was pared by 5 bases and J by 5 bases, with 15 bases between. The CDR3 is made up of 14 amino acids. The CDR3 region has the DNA TGTGCCAGCAGTCCTACCCGGGCAGGGGAGACCCAGTACTTC. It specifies CASSPTRAGETQYF.

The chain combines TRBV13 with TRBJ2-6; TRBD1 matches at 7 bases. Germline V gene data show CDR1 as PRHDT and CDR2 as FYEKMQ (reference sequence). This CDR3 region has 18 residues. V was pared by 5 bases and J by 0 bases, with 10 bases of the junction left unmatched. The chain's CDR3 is CASSAPGTDSSGANVLTF. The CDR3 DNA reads TGTGCCAGCAGCGCTCCGGGGACAGATAGCTCTGGGGCCAACGTCCTGACTTTC. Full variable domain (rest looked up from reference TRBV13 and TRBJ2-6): AAGVIQSPRHLIKEKRETATLKCYPIPRHDTVYWYQQGPGQDPQFLISFYEKMQSDKGSIPDRFSAQQFSDYHSELNMSSLELGDSALYFCASSAPGTDSSGANVLTFGAGSRLTVL.

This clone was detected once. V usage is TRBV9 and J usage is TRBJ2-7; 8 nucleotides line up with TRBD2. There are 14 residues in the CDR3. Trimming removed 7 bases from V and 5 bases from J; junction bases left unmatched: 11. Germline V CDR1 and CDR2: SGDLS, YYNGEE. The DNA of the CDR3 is TGTGCCAGCCAGCGGGGGACCGCGGACCACGAGCAGTACTTC. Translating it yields CASQRGTADHEQYF.

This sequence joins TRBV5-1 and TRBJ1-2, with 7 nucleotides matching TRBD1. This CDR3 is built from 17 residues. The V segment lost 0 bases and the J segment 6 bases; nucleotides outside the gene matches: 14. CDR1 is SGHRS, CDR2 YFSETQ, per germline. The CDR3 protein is CASSLDGDRPLGDGYTF. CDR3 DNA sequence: TGCGCCAGCAGCTTGGACGGGGACAGACCGTTGGGAGATGGCTACACCTTC.